The rows below give T cell receptor beta chains drawn from one sample of a study of blood T cells in healthy people across ages. Via MiXCR, TCRdb re-called the 5' RACE reads, giving one row per CDR3 protein. The sample lists around 780,000 distinct CDR3 sequences, approximately 53% seen once, with roughly 25% in the top ten. The specimen sequenced was blood. These receptor sequences come from a man aged 35 to 55 in good health. The CDR3 runs from the conserved cysteine through the conserved F or W. D genes are given only for firm matches. For some rows the clone size is stated as once, few or many, or as a class when expanded; others skip it.

abundance: -
j_gene: TRBJ2-3
d_gene: -
v_gene: TRBV9
CDR3aa: CASSVAPSPSTDTRYF
CDR3nt: TGTGCCAGCAGCGTAGCTCCTAGCCCGAGCACAGATACGCGGTATTTT

abundance: -
j_gene: TRBJ2-5
d_gene: TRBD2
v_gene: TRBV20-1
CDR3aa: CSARDLVGLAGDQETQYF
CDR3nt: TGCAGTGCTAGAGATCTGGTGGGGCTAGCGGGGGACCAAGAGACCCAGTACTTC

abundance: -
j_gene: TRBJ2-1
d_gene: -
v_gene: TRBV4-2
CDR3aa: CASSQEILGRGSCNEQFF
CDR3nt: TGTGCCAGCAGCCAAGAAATTCTAGGGAGGGGGTCCTGCAATGAGCAGTTCTTC

abundance: -
j_gene: TRBJ1-5
d_gene: TRBD1
v_gene: TRBV20-1
CDR3aa: CSARGDRGNQPQHF
CDR3nt: TGCAGTGCTAGGGGTGACAGGGGCAATCAGCCCCAGCATTTT

abundance: -
j_gene: TRBJ1-2
d_gene: -
v_gene: TRBV12-3/TRBV12-4
CDR3aa: CASTLTIGQRTYGYTF
CDR3nt: TGTGCCAGCACACTTACGATCGGACAAAGGACTTATGGCTACACCTTC

abundance: -
j_gene: TRBJ1-1
d_gene: -
v_gene: TRBV5-6
CDR3aa: CASSFGLGPEAFF
CDR3nt: TGTGCCAGCAGCTTTGGTCTGGGCCCTGAAGCTTTCTTT

abundance: -
j_gene: TRBJ2-4
d_gene: -
v_gene: TRBV6-5
CDR3aa: CASTHQGIQYF
CDR3nt: TGTGCCAGCACCCATCAGGGGATTCAGTACTTC

abundance: -
j_gene: TRBJ1-5
d_gene: TRBD1
v_gene: TRBV27
CDR3aa: CASSAGQAFNQPQHF
CDR3nt: TGTGCCAGCAGTGCGGGACAGGCCTTCAATCAGCCCCAGCATTTT

abundance: few
j_gene: TRBJ2-7
d_gene: -
v_gene: TRBV5-5
CDR3aa: CASSSGRNYEQYF
CDR3nt: TGTGCCAGCAGCTCTGGACGCAACTACGAGCAGTACTTC

abundance: -
j_gene: TRBJ1-5
d_gene: TRBD1
v_gene: TRBV6-5
CDR3aa: CASSPDRGINQPQHF
CDR3nt: TGTGCCAGCAGCCCGGACAGGGGGATAAATCAGCCCCAGCATTTT

abundance: -
j_gene: TRBJ2-5
d_gene: -
v_gene: TRBV20-1
CDR3aa: CSARATLAGRETQYF
CDR3nt: TGCAGTGCTAGAGCCACTCTGGCAGGGAGGGAGACCCAGTACTTC

abundance: -
j_gene: TRBJ2-1
d_gene: -
v_gene: TRBV27
CDR3aa: CASSSDGGEQFF
CDR3nt: TGTGCCAGCAGTTCGGACGGCGGTGAGCAGTTCTTC

abundance: -
j_gene: TRBJ2-1
d_gene: TRBD2
v_gene: TRBV29-1
CDR3aa: CSVVQRLAGVSGGEQFF
CDR3nt: TGCAGCGTTGTCCAACGACTAGCGGGAGTCTCAGGTGGCGAGCAGTTCTTC